This is a list of T cell receptor beta chains from one sample in a study of blood T cell repertoires in COVID-19. TCRdb keeps only in-frame clones here, not all; method: immunoSEQ multiplex PCR. This sample has tens of thousands of clones; about 77% occur once, and the top ten carry 32%. The sequenced material came from peripheral blood. The receptors originated from a human donor in a cohort sampled during active COVID-19. The CDR3 runs from the conserved cysteine through the conserved F or W. Only some rows state a clone size, as once, few, many or a class for expanded clones.

CDR3 protein	clone size	J gene	V gene
CASSPRGRGQGSGFGNIQYF	.	TRBJ2-4	TRBV6-2/TRBV6-3
CASSFGLAGDVTQYF	.	TRBJ2-5	TRBV18
CASSSLAGVSFAEQYF	.	TRBJ2-7	TRBV19
CASSLRSGSQETQYF	.	TRBJ2-5	TRBV7-8
CASSPLRTGCTF	once	TRBJ1-2	TRBV7-2
CASSPGHPSTYEQYF	.	TRBJ2-7	TRBV5-1
CASSLVTSSGETQYF	.	TRBJ2-5	TRBV5-1
CASSPGTAGEQFF	.	TRBJ2-1	TRBV18
CASTRTRNEKLFF	.	TRBJ1-4	TRBV28
CASSQVAGNEQFF	.	TRBJ2-1	TRBV14
CASSPGQGEQFF	.	TRBJ2-1	TRBV3-1/TRBV3-2
CASSIGFSTHQPQHF	.	TRBJ1-5	TRBV19
CASSPTGAKNIQYF	.	TRBJ2-4	TRBV25-1